Shown below are 14 T cell receptor beta chains from a single sample sequenced in a study of OX40 agonist ivuxolimab in advanced cancers. Profiling relied on immunoSEQ multiplex PCR, and the TCRdb table lists in-frame clones only, not all of them. Of approximately 97,000 clones listed, roughly 90% were seen once; the top ten hold around 5.5%. Sequenced material: CD4+ or CD8+ T cells sorted from blood, taken in a trial of the OX40 agonist ivuxolimab. The source is an adult with an advanced solid tumor such as melanoma, head and neck, liver or kidney cancer.

The CDR3: CASSLKGDRETF. CDR3 DNA: TGTGCCAGCAGCTTAAAGGGGGACAGGGAGACCTTC. The V gene is TRBV7-9, the J gene TRBJ1-2; the match to TRBD1 covers 9 bases. Trimming at V came to 2 bases and at J to 14 bases, leaving 6 bases not matched to a gene. The CDR3 loop spans 12 amino acids. The V gene's germline CDR1 is SEHNR and CDR2 FQNEAQ (reference sequence).

The chain is built from TRBV19 and TRBJ2-4, with a possible D match to TRBD2 (5 bases). The ends were cut back, 4 bases at V and 0 bases at J, with 13 bases in the middle. CDR3 length: 16 amino acids. Per germline, CDR1 LNHDA and CDR2 SQIVND (reference sequence). The CDR3 protein is CASSNRTLLAKNIQYF. The CDR3 region has the DNA TGTGCCAGTAGTAATAGGACTTTGTTAGCCAAAAACATTCAGTACTTC.

This sequence joins TRBV29-1 and TRBJ2-3; D call uncertain. The CDR3 length is 10 residues. V was cut by 1 base and J by 4 bases, with 0 bases left in between. Germline V gives CDR1 SQVTM, CDR2 ANQGSEA. The CDR3 loop is CSVEADTQYF. The DNA of the CDR3 is TGCAGCGTTGAAGCAGATACGCAGTATTTT.

The V call is TRBV21-1, the J call TRBJ2-1; TRBD2 is taken as the D call from the table, unchecked against the DNA. TRBV21-1 is tagged as a pseudogene. The CDR3 totals 12 residues. The CDR3 DNA sequence: TGTGCCAGCAGCAAACACGTCGGGGAGCAGTTCTTC. Protein sequence: CASSKHVGEQFF.

This clone was counted a few times. The rearrangement joins TRBV11-3 to TRBJ1-6; 7 nucleotides match TRBD1. Germline V gene lookup returns CDR1 SGHNT and CDR2 YENEEA. With V trimmed by 5 bases and J by 7 bases, 5 bases remained unmatched. This CDR3 is 14 amino acids long. In nucleotides, the CDR3 is TGTGCCAGCAGCGGGGGACAGTTCAATTCACCCCTCCACTTT. Translation: CASSGGQFNSPLHF.

This chain uses TRBV19 with TRBJ2-1; the match to TRBD1 covers 7 bases. CDR3 length: 16 amino acids. The V gene end was trimmed by 5 bases and the J gene end by 2 bases; junction bases not matched to a gene: 9. Germline CDR1 reads LNHDA; CDR2 reads SQIVND (reference sequence). The DNA for the CDR3 is TGTGCCAGTAGTCCCCTAGGACAGGTAGCCTACAATGAGCAGTTCTTC. Translated, it gives CASSPLGQVAYNEQFF.

The gene calls are TRBV10-3 and TRBJ1-1; D is unclear. CDR1 and CDR2 from the germline V gene are ENHRY and SYGVKD. The CDR3 consists of 15 residues. The V gene lost 1 base and the J gene lost 0 bases, with 9 bases spanning the gap. The CDR3 here is CAISEYEVVNTEAFF. The CDR3 DNA reads TGTGCCATCAGTGAGTACGAGGTAGTGAACACTGAAGCTTTCTTT.

CDR3 sequence reads: CASSLLRGGKGGYTF. CDR3 in DNA: TGTGCCAGCAGCTTACTCCGGGGCGGGAAGGGAGGCTACACCTTC. V gene TRBV7-9 combines with J gene TRBJ1-2; D possibly corresponds to TRBD1 (5 bases). Trimming shortened V by 2 bases and J by 8 bases, and 18 bases separated the two germline ends. The germline V gene encodes CDR1 SEHNR and CDR2 FQNEAQ (reference sequence). The length of the CDR3 is 15 residues. The variable domain in full, with the rest retrieved from reference TRBV7-9 and TRBJ1-2, is DTGVSQNPRHKITKRGQNVTFRCDPISEHNRLYWYRQTLGQGPEFLTYFQNEAQLEKSRLLSDRFSAERPKGSFSTLEIQRTEQGDSAMYLCASSLLRGGKGGYTFGSGTRLTVV.

This clone has a handful of counts. This chain joins TRBV30 and TRBJ1-1, with D unresolved. Trimming removed 3 bases at V and 4 bases at J, with 6 bases between. The CDR3 runs to 11 residues. CDR1 GTSNPN and CDR2 SVGIG come from the germline V gene (reference sequence). The CDR3 sequence: CAWSKSTEAFF. In nucleotides, the CDR3 is TGTGCCTGGAGCAAAAGCACTGAAGCTTTCTTT.

The chain recombines TRBV7-2 with TRBJ1-3; no firm D call. V was pared by 4 bases and J by 10 bases, with 14 bases between. Per germline, CDR1 SGHTA and CDR2 FQGNSA. The CDR3 is 13 amino acids. The CDR3 DNA is TGTGCCAGCAGCTCCCAGGTCGATGGGACCATATATTTT. Amino acids: CASSSQVDGTIYF.

For the CDR3, the DNA is TGTGCCAGTAATCCAGGGTGGGACACTGAAGCTTTCTTT. The encoded protein is CASNPGWDTEAFF. The V gene is TRBV19, the J gene TRBJ1-1, with a weak D call TRBD1 (5 bases). Germline lookup yields CDR1 LNHDA and CDR2 SQIVND (reference sequence). This CDR3 comprises 13 residues. V was trimmed by 7 bases and J by 3 bases, leaving 12 bases between them.

This chain links TRBV9 with TRBJ1-4, with D maybe TRBD1 (6 bases). The CDR3 loop spans 18 amino acids. Between the trimmed V and J ends, which lost 4 bases and 2 bases, there was a span of 21 bases. Germline values: CDR1 SGDLS, CDR2 YYNGEE. The DNA of the CDR3 is TGTGCCAGCAGCCGCTTAGGGGGTACAGGGACGACTAATGAAAAACTGTTTTTT. Protein product: CASSRLGGTGTTNEKLFF.

The rearrangement links TRBV27 to TRBJ2-1, with TRBD1 matching over 9 bases. V lost 4 bases to trimming and J lost 15 bases; unmatched junction nucleotides: 7. The CDR3 is 12 amino acids. Germline CDR1 MNHEY, CDR2 SMNVEV (reference sequence). CDR3 region: CASSWDRERLFF. CDR3 coding DNA: TGTGCCAGCAGTTGGGACAGGGAAAGGCTGTTCTTC.

This chain joins TRBV19 and TRBJ1-2; no firm D call. The germline gives CDR1 LNHDA, CDR2 SQIVND (reference sequence). The CDR3 extends over 13 amino acids. V shed 6 bases and J shed 3 bases, with 11 bases lying between them. CDR3 loop: CASSPSRDYGYTF. As DNA, the CDR3 is TGTGCCAGTAGCCCATCTAGGGACTATGGCTACACCTTC. Full variable domain (remainder filled in from reference TRBV19 and TRBJ1-2): DGGITQSPKYLFRKEGQNVTLSCEQNLNHDAMYWYRQDPGQGLRLIYYSQIVNDFQKGDIAEGYSVSREKKESFPLTVTSAQKNPTAFYLCASSPSRDYGYTFGSGTRLTVV.